The 18 T cell receptor beta chains below were found in one sample sequenced in a study of T cells after somatic rescue of genetic block. Repertoires were generated with immunoSEQ multiplex PCR, while TCRdb's copy carries only in-frame clones and drops some. Of about 8,000 clones in the sample, 80% to 85% were seen once. The sample comprised peripheral blood mononuclear cells (PBMCs). The receptors were sampled from a boy under 18.

This clone has just one count. The chain couples TRBV12-5 to TRBJ2-1, with D possibly being TRBD2 (5 bases). Germline V gene data show CDR1 as LGHNT and CDR2 as FRNRAP. Trimming took 0 bases from V and 7 from J, leaving 19 bases between them. CDR3 length equals 17 residues. The CDR3 nucleotides read TGTGCTAGTGGTTTGGTACTGGTGGGAGAAGGAAAAAATGAGCAGTTCTTC. Amino acid sequence: CASGLVLVGEGKNEQFF.

The chain employs TRBV5-5 and TRBJ2-7, with a weak D call TRBD2 (6 bases). This CDR3 has 15 amino acids. Germline values: CDR1 SGHKS, CDR2 YYEKEE (reference sequence). V was trimmed by 0 bases and J by 6 bases, leaving 16 bases between them. Here the CDR3 reads CASSLAPGVLCEQYF. The CDR3 coding sequence is TGTGCCAGCAGCTTGGCTCCGGGAGTACTATGCGAGCAGTACTTC.

The chain carries TRBV7-9 and TRBJ2-7; no definite D call. Germline CDR1 and CDR2: SEHNR and FQNEAQ (reference sequence). The ends were cut back, 8 bases at V and 0 bases at J, with 5 bases in the middle. This CDR3 spans 11 amino acids. CDR3 in DNA: TGTGCCAGCGGGAACTCCTACGAGCAGTACTTC. It yields the protein CASGNSYEQYF. The whole variable domain, filled in from reference TRBV7-9 and TRBJ2-7, reads DTGVSQNPRHKITKRGQNVTFRCDPISEHNRLYWYRQTLGQGPEFLTYFQNEAQLEKSRLLSDRFSAERPKGSFSTLEIQRTEQGDSAMYLCASGNSYEQYFGPGTRLTVT.

The chain couples TRBV19 to TRBJ1-2; D ambiguous. V lost 6 bases to trimming and J lost 3 bases, with 14 bases between them. Germline CDR1 reads LNHDA; CDR2 reads SQIVND (reference sequence). CDR3 size: 14 residues. The CDR3 DNA follows: TGTGCCAGTAGGGCGGGGAGGACCGACTATGGCTACACCTTC. Protein product: CASRAGRTDYGYTF.

The chain joins TRBV4-1 to TRBJ1-1; D is uncertain. The germline V gene has CDR1 MGHRA and CDR2 YSYEKL. Trimming took 1 base from V and 1 from J, leaving 13 bases between them. CDR3 length: 16 residues. The CDR3 sequence is CASSQASWLANTEAFF. The CDR3 nucleotides are TGCGCCAGCAGCCAAGCTTCCTGGCTGGCGAACACTGAAGCTTTCTTT.

This clone is labeled as medium-sized (0.01 to 0.1%). V is TRBV5-4 and J is TRBJ1-1, with a tentative D call TRBD1 (5 bases). The CDR3 loop spans 13 amino acids. V shed 5 bases and J shed 7 bases, with 15 bases lying between them. Germline values: CDR1 SGHNT, CDR2 YYREEE (reference sequence). The CDR3 protein is CASRDQGFGEAFF. In DNA form, the CDR3 reads TGTGCCAGCAGGGATCAGGGATTCGGTGAAGCTTTCTTT.

In its sample, this clone was seen a few times. The rearrangement links TRBV9 to TRBJ2-3; D call uncertain. The CDR3 is 14 amino acids. V lost 3 bases and J lost 2, with 10 bases in between. In germline, CDR1 is SGDLS, CDR2 YYNGEE. The DNA for the CDR3 is TGTGCCAGCAGCGCTAGTGCCCACACAGATACGCAGTATTTT. Encoded protein: CASSASAHTDTQYF.

This chain joins TRBV5-1 and TRBJ1-2, with 8 positions matching TRBD1. This CDR3 is built from 16 residues. Per the germline V gene, CDR1 is SGHRS and CDR2 is YFSETQ. The junction had 8 bases not matched to a gene; V was cut back by 4 bases and J by 0 bases. CDR3 nucleotides: TGCGCCAGCAGCCCCGGCCCAGGGGGCGCTAACTATGGCTACACCTTC. Translation gives CASSPGPGGANYGYTF.

V is TRBV13 and J is TRBJ1-3; D is ambiguous. The V gene's germline CDR1 is PRHDT and CDR2 FYEKMQ (reference sequence). This CDR3 contains 15 residues. V gave up 6 bases and J gave up 0 bases, with 12 bases separating them. CDR3 protein: CASRTSQSSGNTIYF. In nucleotides, the CDR3 is TGTGCCAGCAGGACGTCACAGAGCTCTGGAAACACCATATATTTT.

CDR3 sequence (DNA): TGTGCCAGCAGCTTGGTCCCCCCTCCTAACACCGGGGAGCTGTTTTTT. Its protein product is CASSLVPPPNTGELFF. J is TRBJ2-2 and V is TRBV5-5; D unresolved. V gave up 0 bases and J gave up 2 bases, with 11 bases separating them. The CDR3 has 16 residues. Germline assignment: CDR1 SGHKS and CDR2 YYEKEE (reference sequence).

The gene calls are TRBV5-6 and TRBJ1-6; D is undetermined. There are 14 residues in the CDR3. CDR1 is SGHDT and CDR2 is YYEEEE in the germline V gene. V lost 4 bases and J lost 6, with 11 bases in between. The CDR3 sequence is CASSPALSNSPLHF. The DNA of the CDR3 is TGTGCCAGCAGCCCGGCCCTAAGTAATTCACCCCTCCACTTT. The variable domain in full, with the rest retrieved from reference TRBV5-6 and TRBJ1-6, is DAGVTQSPTHLIKTRGQQVTLRCSPKSGHDTVSWYQQALGQGPQFIFQYYEEEERQRGNFPDRFSGHQFPNYSSELNVNALLLGDSALYLCASSPALSNSPLHFGNGTRLTVT.

V usage is TRBV9 and J usage is TRBJ2-2, with D perhaps TRBD2 (6 bases). The CDR3 consists of 16 residues. The germline CDR1 and CDR2 sequences are SGDLS and YYNGEE. V lost 0 bases to trimming and J lost 6 bases, with 15 bases between them. The CDR3 reads CASSVDPGRGPGELFF. The CDR3, as DNA: TGTGCCAGCAGCGTAGACCCTGGGCGGGGCCCCGGGGAGCTGTTTTTT.

The chain uses TRBV2 and TRBJ1-2; D not resolved. The germline V gene encodes CDR1 SNHLY and CDR2 FYNNEI. CDR3 length: 13 amino acids. The ends were cut back, 8 bases at V and 4 bases at J, with 14 bases in the middle. As DNA, the CDR3 is TGTGCCAGCGATCATAGACGCTCCTATGGCTACACCTTC. This translates into CASDHRRSYGYTF.

This clone occurred a few times. The chain uses TRBV7-9 and TRBJ2-1, with D perhaps matching TRBD2 (6 bases). V was cut by 0 bases and J by 0 bases, with 9 bases left in between. This CDR3 contains 16 residues. Per the germline V gene, CDR1 is SEHNR and CDR2 is FQNEAQ (reference sequence). The CDR3 here is CASSLAGRNSYNEQFF. The CDR3, as DNA: TGTGCCAGCAGCTTAGCGGGGAGGAACTCCTACAATGAGCAGTTCTTC.

The gene calls are TRBV7-2 and TRBJ2-1, with 10 nucleotides matching TRBD2. The CDR3 has 16 amino acids. Per germline, CDR1 SGHTA and CDR2 FQGNSA. Unmatched junction bases numbered 13, after V lost 5 bases and J lost 9 bases. The CDR3 coding sequence is TGTGCCAGCAGCGACATGCCGCTAGCGGGAGAAGGTGAGCAGTTCTTC. Residues: CASSDMPLAGEGEQFF.

The chain employs TRBV6-5 and TRBJ1-2, with D uncertain. CDR3 length equals 14 residues. CDR1 is MNHEY, CDR2 SVGAGI, per germline. V lost 4 bases to trimming and J lost 5 bases, with 14 bases between them. Here the CDR3 reads CASSFGPAAYGYTF. The CDR3 nucleotides are TGTGCCAGCAGTTTCGGACCCGCGGCTTATGGCTACACCTTC.

This chain uses TRBV13 with TRBJ1-2, with D unclear. Germline V CDR1 and CDR2: PRHDT, FYEKMQ (reference sequence). This CDR3 contains 12 residues. V was clipped by 5 bases and J by 4 bases, with 8 bases between them. CDR3 amino acids: CASSPWIYGYTF. CDR3 DNA: TGTGCCAGCAGCCCCTGGATCTATGGCTACACCTTC.

This clone was picked up one time. The gene calls are TRBV1 and TRBJ1-5. TRBV1 is given as a pseudogene. The CDR3 is 17 amino acids. CDR3 protein: CTSSHRGQRRQNQPQHF. The CDR3 DNA reads TGCACCAGCAGCCACCGGGGCCAGAGACGGCAAAATCAGCCCCAGCATTTT.